Each of the 27 T cell receptor beta chains below was sequenced from the same sample in a study of response to subunit inactivated influenza vaccine. MiXCR was run by TCRdb on the RT-PCR reads, yielding one entry per CDR3 protein. The top ten hold roughly 10% of the sample, which has 500,000 to 600,000 distinct CDR3 sequences, about 10% seen once. The material sequenced was PBMCs from blood, taken on the day of vaccination. Source of these receptors: a man aged 50 or older who received an inactivated influenza vaccine.

This clonotype was observed at least ten times. This chain uses TRBV6-2 or TRBV6-3 with TRBJ2-3, with 9 bases lining up with TRBD2. The CDR3 has 15 residues. Germline trimming cut 6 bases from V and 0 bases from J; bases unmatched to any gene: 4. The germline V gene has CDR1 MNHEY and CDR2 SVGEGT. CDR3 sequence: CASRPSGGSTDTQYF. CDR3 DNA: TGTGCCAGCAGACCGAGCGGGGGGAGCACAGATACGCAGTATTTT.

This clonotype has a handful of counts. The chain combines TRBV4-2 with TRBJ2-5; D is unresolved. In germline, CDR1 is LGHNA, CDR2 YNFKEQ. With 0 bases removed from V and 3 bases from J, the gap between germline ends came to 5 bases. This CDR3 contains 13 residues. CDR3 in DNA: TGTGCCAGCAGCCAAGACCCTAAAGAGACCCAGTACTTC. Amino acid sequence: CASSQDPKETQYF.

There are a few counts of this clonotype. The chain is built from TRBV11-2 and TRBJ1-1, with no clear D. CDR3 length: 12 amino acids. The V gene lost 0 bases and the J gene lost 9 bases, with 8 bases spanning the gap. Germline V gives CDR1 SGHAT, CDR2 FQNNGV. The CDR3 DNA reads TGTGCCAGCAGCTTAGATCGGTCTAAAGCTTTCTTT. Translating gives CASSLDRSKAFF.

The sample holds a few counts of this clonotype. This chain uses TRBV20-1 with TRBJ1-3; no definite D call. The V gene lost 3 bases and the J gene lost 2 bases, with 11 bases spanning the gap. Germline CDR1 reads DFQATT; CDR2 reads SNEGSKA (reference sequence). The CDR3 length is 14 residues. DNA of the CDR3: TGCAGTGCTAGGGGTGGTGGAACTGGAAACACCATATATTTT. Its translation: CSARGGGTGNTIYF.

This clonotype occurred many times. The chain links TRBV11-2 to TRBJ2-4, with TRBD1 identical over 7 bases. Germline-derived CDR1 and CDR2 are SGHAT and FQNNGV. J was trimmed by 0 bases and V by 5 bases; bases with no gene match: 7. The CDR3 covers 16 residues. CDR3 residues: CASSADRVLAKNIQYF. As DNA, the CDR3 is TGTGCCAGCAGCGCTGACAGGGTTTTAGCCAAAAACATTCAGTACTTC. Drawing the rest from reference TRBV11-2 and TRBJ2-4, the complete variable domain is EAGVAQSPRYKIIEKRQSVAFWCNPISGHATLYWYQQILGQGPKLLIQFQNNGVVDDSQLPKDRFSAERLKGVDSTLKIQPAKLEDSAVYLCASSADRVLAKNIQYFGAGTRLSVL.

This sequence joins TRBV7-9 and TRBJ2-3, with a weak D call TRBD2 (7 bases). Trimming removed 8 bases at V and 2 bases at J, with 14 bases between. Looked up from germline, CDR1 is SEHNR and CDR2 is FQNEAQ (reference sequence). CDR3 length: 14 residues. The CDR3 here is CASRGAVATDTQYF. DNA of the CDR3: TGTGCCAGCCGGGGGGCGGTAGCCACAGATACGCAGTATTTT.

The chain links TRBV7-9 to TRBJ2-2; D remains ambiguous. Germline-derived CDR1 and CDR2 are SEHNR and FQNEAQ (reference sequence). V was trimmed by 1 base and J by 6 bases, leaving 3 bases between them. The CDR3 has 12 amino acids. In DNA, the CDR3 is TGTGCCAGCAGCTTAGACGCCGGGGAGCTGTTTTTT. This sequence encodes CASSLDAGELFF.

There are a few counts of this clonotype. This chain uses TRBV6-5 with TRBJ1-2; TRBD1 aligns across 7 bases. This CDR3 has 12 residues. The ends lost 6 bases at V and 4 bases at J; junction bases unmatched: 2. CDR1 and CDR2 from the germline V gene are MNHEY and SVGAGI. CDR3 bases: TGTGCCAGCAGGCGGGACAGCTATGGCTACACCTTC. Protein: CASRRDSYGYTF.

This clonotype has more than one count but fewer than ten. The chain recombines TRBV28 with TRBJ2-7; D possibly matches TRBD1 or TRBD2 (5 bases each). The V gene lost 6 bases and the J gene lost 1 base, with 13 bases spanning the gap. The V gene's germline CDR1 is MDHEN and CDR2 SYDVKM. The CDR3 totals 14 residues. CDR3 amino acids: CASRPSGASYEQYF. CDR3 nucleotide sequence: TGTGCCAGCAGGCCCTCCGGGGCATCCTACGAGCAGTACTTC.

At least ten counts were recorded for this clonotype. The chain recombines TRBV7-2 with TRBJ2-3, with D maybe TRBD2 (5 bases). The V end lost 6 bases, the J end lost 0 bases, and 7 bases lay between the germline ends. CDR3 size: 13 residues. Germline CDR1 and CDR2: SGHTA and FQGNSA. CDR3 residues: CASRPSSTDTQYF. The CDR3 DNA is TGTGCCAGCAGGCCTAGCAGCACAGATACGCAGTATTTT. Supplemented by reference TRBV7-2 and TRBJ2-3, the full variable domain reads GAGVSQSPSNKVTEKGKDVELRCDPISGHTALYWYRQSLGQGLEFLIYFQGNSAPDKSGLPSDRFSAERTGGSVSTLTIQRTQQEDSAVYLCASRPSSTDTQYFGPGTRLTVL.

In this sample, this clonotype turned up a few times. The V and J genes are TRBV7-9 and TRBJ2-2, with D unclear. With 5 bases removed from V and 7 bases from J, the gap between germline ends came to 20 bases. Looked up from germline, CDR1 is SEHNR and CDR2 is FQNEAQ (reference sequence). The CDR3 consists of 16 residues. CDR3 coding DNA: TGTGCCAGCAGCCTCAACACGGCAATCCGAGTCGGGGAGCTGTTTTTT. Protein product: CASSLNTAIRVGELFF.

The V call is TRBV12-3 or TRBV12-4, the J call TRBJ1-6; D remains unclear. This CDR3 region has 15 residues. V was pared by 6 bases and J by 0 bases, with 9 bases between. CDR3 sequence (DNA): TGTGCCAGCAGGACCGACAACTCCTATAATTCACCCCTCCACTTT. Translated: CASRTDNSYNSPLHF.

The sample holds a few counts of this clonotype. CDR3: CSANRGSTDEQFF. CDR3 nucleotides: TGCAGTGCCAACCGGGGCAGTACCGATGAGCAGTTCTTC. The rearrangement links TRBV20-1 to TRBJ2-1; either TRBD1 or TRBD2 may fit D (5 bases each). CDR1 is DFQATT, CDR2 SNEGSKA, per germline (reference sequence). Trimming took 6 bases from V and 8 from J, leaving 17 bases between them. The CDR3 length is 13 residues.

The genes are TRBV10-3 and TRBJ2-3, with D perhaps matching TRBD1 (5 bases). The CDR3 has 13 amino acids. Per the germline V gene, CDR1 is ENHRY and CDR2 is SYGVKD. The ends were cut back, 7 bases at V and 5 bases at J, with 13 bases in the middle. This chain's CDR3 is CAIMAAQGDTQYF. The CDR3, as DNA: TGTGCCATCATGGCAGCTCAGGGAGATACGCAGTATTTT.

This clonotype occurred many times. The chain links TRBV12-3 or TRBV12-4 to TRBJ2-5, with 9 bases lining up with TRBD2. V lost 4 bases and J lost 5; bases outside the gene matches: 8. The CDR3 is 15 amino acids. CDR3 in amino acids: CASSSGGLAGETQYF. DNA of the CDR3: TGTGCCAGCAGTTCCGGGGGACTAGCTGGGGAGACCCAGTACTTC.

The chain carries TRBV28 and TRBJ2-1; D call uncertain. CDR1 and CDR2 from the germline V gene are MDHEN and SYDVKM. This CDR3 is 16 amino acids long. V lost 6 bases and J 9 bases, leaving 24 bases between the germline ends. The CDR3 is CASSHRISSPSAEQFF. Here the CDR3 DNA reads TGTGCCAGCAGCCACCGCATTAGCTCACCCTCCGCTGAGCAGTTCTTC.

This clonotype was seen only a few times. The chain employs TRBV9 and TRBJ2-5, with 8 bases matching TRBD2. Looked up from germline, CDR1 is SGDLS and CDR2 is YYNGEE. This CDR3 comprises 15 residues. J gave up 4 bases and V 3 bases, and 8 bases lay outside the gene matches. CDR3 loop: CASSAGGGPSETQYF. In nucleotides, the CDR3 is TGTGCCAGCAGCGCCGGGGGGGGGCCCTCAGAGACCCAGTACTTC.

As concerns this clonotype: The junction differs from germline at one of its ends, possibly a read error. This sequence joins TRBV12-3 or TRBV12-4 and TRBJ2-5; 9 bases agree with TRBD2. The CDR3 length is 16 residues. CDR3 amino acids: CASSLAGYSYQETQYF. The CDR3 bases are TGTGCCAGCAGTCTAGCGGGGTACTCGTACCAAGAGACCCAGTACTTC.

This clonotype was seen ten or more times. The V call is TRBV5-1, the J call TRBJ2-5; the D is unclear. The length of the CDR3 is 16 residues. The germline gives CDR1 SGHRS, CDR2 YFSETQ. With 0 bases removed from V and 0 bases from J, the gap between germline ends came to 12 bases. The CDR3: CASSLDEVQYQETQYF. The DNA for the CDR3 is TGCGCCAGCAGCTTGGACGAGGTGCAGTACCAAGAGACCCAGTACTTC.

The chain recombines TRBV7-9 with TRBJ2-7; 8 bases agree with TRBD1. This CDR3 has 14 amino acids. V was pared by 4 bases and J by 4 bases, with 6 bases of the junction left unmatched. CDR1 is SEHNR and CDR2 is FQNEAQ in the germline V gene (reference sequence). CDR3 sequence (DNA): TGTGCCAGCAGCTCGACAGGGGATAGATACGAGCAGTACTTC. It translates to CASSSTGDRYEQYF.

This clonotype was detected ten times or more. V and J are TRBV29-1 and TRBJ2-5; 8 bases align to TRBD2. The CDR3 sequence is 12 residues long. V shed 3 bases and J 4 bases; nucleotides not matched to a gene: 1. Germline CDR1 is SQVTM and CDR2 is ANQGSEA. CDR3 region: CSVDLAGETQYF. The CDR3 coding sequence is TGCAGCGTTGATCTAGCGGGAGAGACCCAGTACTTC.

At least ten counts were recorded for this clonotype. The chain couples TRBV12-3 or TRBV12-4 to TRBJ2-1; D might be TRBD1 (5 bases). Deletions cut 2 bases from V and 6 bases from J, with 11 bases between. This CDR3 is 14 amino acids long. The CDR3 loop is CASSLMQGPNEQFF. Written as DNA, the CDR3 is TGTGCCAGCAGTTTAATGCAGGGCCCCAATGAGCAGTTCTTC.

This clonotype turned up a few times. The V call is TRBV6-2 or TRBV6-3, the J call TRBJ1-5, with 10 bases that match TRBD1. Germline V gives CDR1 MNHEY, CDR2 SVGEGT. Unmatched junction bases numbered 9, after V lost 5 bases and J lost 5 bases. The CDR3 runs 16 residues. CDR3 bases: TGTGCCAGCAGTCCGGGACAGGGGTGGGTTCATCAGCCCCAGCATTTT. Its protein is CASSPGQGWVHQPQHF.

The chain recombines TRBV7-9 with TRBJ2-5, with 9 nucleotides matching TRBD1. With V trimmed by 4 bases and J by 4 bases, 10 bases remained unmatched. CDR3 size: 16 residues. Germline V gene sequence: CDR1 SEHNR, CDR2 FQNEAQ (reference sequence). CDR3 residues: CASSSNEQGAVETQYF. The CDR3 DNA reads TGTGCCAGCAGCTCAAATGAACAGGGGGCTGTAGAGACCCAGTACTTC.

This clonotype was seen more than once but under ten times. The chain couples TRBV20-1 to TRBJ2-7, with D perhaps matching TRBD1 (6 bases). V shed 5 bases and J shed 5 bases, with 19 bases lying between them. From germline, CDR1 is DFQATT and CDR2 SNEGSKA (reference sequence). This CDR3 is 14 amino acids long. The DNA of the CDR3 is TGCAGTGCTCGCCGGGACACCGTAACCAACGAGCAGTACTTC. Its translation is CSARRDTVTNEQYF.

This clonotype was seen repeatedly, ten times or more. The V call is TRBV20-1, the J call TRBJ2-3, with 9 positions matching TRBD1. This CDR3 is built from 15 residues. The junction had 16 bases not matched to a gene; V was cut back by 2 bases and J by 13 bases. Germline lookup yields CDR1 DFQATT and CDR2 SNEGSKA (reference sequence). The CDR3 DNA reads as TGCAGTGCTAGAAGTCCTGGAACCGGGACAGGGCTAGAGTATTTT. Encoded protein: CSARSPGTGTGLEYF.

V is TRBV9 and J is TRBJ1-4; D unresolved. Trimming removed 8 bases at V and 4 bases at J, with 12 bases between. The CDR3 totals 13 residues. The germline V gene encodes CDR1 SGDLS and CDR2 YYNGEE. The CDR3, as DNA: TGTGCCAGTAGAGACGGAAGTAATGAAAAACTGTTTTTT. This sequence encodes CASRDGSNEKLFF.